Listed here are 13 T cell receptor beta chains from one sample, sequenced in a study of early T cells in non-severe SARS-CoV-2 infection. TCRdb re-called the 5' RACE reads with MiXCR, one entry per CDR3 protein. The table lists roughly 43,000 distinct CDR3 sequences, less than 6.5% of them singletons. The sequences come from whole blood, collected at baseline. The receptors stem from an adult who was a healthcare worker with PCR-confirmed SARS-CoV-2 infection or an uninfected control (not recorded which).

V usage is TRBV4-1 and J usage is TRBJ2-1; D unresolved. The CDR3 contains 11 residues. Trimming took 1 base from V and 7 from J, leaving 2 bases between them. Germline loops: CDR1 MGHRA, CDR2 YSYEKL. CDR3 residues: CASSQGNEQFF. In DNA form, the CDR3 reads TGCGCCAGCAGCCAAGGTAATGAGCAGTTCTTC.

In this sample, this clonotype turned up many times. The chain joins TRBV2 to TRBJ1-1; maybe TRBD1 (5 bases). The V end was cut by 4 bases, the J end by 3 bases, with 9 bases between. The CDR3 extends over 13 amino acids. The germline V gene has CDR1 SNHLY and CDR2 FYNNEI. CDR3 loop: CASSGLQDTEAFF. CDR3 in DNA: TGTGCCAGCAGTGGATTACAGGACACTGAAGCTTTCTTT.

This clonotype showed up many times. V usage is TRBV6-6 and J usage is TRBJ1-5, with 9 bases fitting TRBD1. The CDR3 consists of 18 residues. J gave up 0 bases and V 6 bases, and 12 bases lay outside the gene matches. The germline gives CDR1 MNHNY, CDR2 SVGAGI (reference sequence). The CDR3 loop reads CASSHHRDRVYSNQPQHF. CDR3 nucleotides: TGTGCCAGCAGCCATCACCGGGACAGGGTTTATAGCAATCAGCCCCAGCATTTT.

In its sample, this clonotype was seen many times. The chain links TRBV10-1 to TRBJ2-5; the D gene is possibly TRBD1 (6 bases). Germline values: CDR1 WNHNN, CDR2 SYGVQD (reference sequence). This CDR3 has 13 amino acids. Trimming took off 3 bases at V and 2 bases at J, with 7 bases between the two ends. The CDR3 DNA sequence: TGCGCCAGCAGTGATGGACAGCAAGAGACCCAGTACTTC. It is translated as CASSDGQQETQYF.

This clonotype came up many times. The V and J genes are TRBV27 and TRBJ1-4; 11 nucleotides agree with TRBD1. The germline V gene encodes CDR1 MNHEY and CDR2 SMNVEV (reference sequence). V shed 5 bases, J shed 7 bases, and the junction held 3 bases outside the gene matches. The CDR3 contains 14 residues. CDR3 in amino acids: CASSGQGAGEKLFF. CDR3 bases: TGTGCCAGCAGTGGACAGGGGGCAGGTGAAAAACTGTTTTTT.

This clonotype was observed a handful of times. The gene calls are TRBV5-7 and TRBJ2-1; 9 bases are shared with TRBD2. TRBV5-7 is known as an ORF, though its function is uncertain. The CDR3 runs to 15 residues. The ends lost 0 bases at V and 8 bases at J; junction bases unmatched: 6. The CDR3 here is CASSLGLAEPDEQFF. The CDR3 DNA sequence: TGTGCCAGCAGCTTGGGACTAGCGGAGCCCGATGAGCAGTTCTTC.

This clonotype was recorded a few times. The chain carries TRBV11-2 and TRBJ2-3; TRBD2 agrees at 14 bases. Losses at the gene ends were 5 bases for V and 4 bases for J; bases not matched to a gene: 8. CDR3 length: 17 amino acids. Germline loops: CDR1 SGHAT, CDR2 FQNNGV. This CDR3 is CASSLLGTSGSADTQYF. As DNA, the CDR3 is TGTGCCAGCAGCCTCCTTGGGACTAGCGGGAGTGCAGATACGCAGTATTTT.

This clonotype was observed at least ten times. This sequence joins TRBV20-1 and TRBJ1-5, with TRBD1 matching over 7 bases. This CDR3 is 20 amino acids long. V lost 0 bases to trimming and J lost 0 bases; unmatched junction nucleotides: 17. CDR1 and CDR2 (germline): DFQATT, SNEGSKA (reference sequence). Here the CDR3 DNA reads TGCAGTGCTAGAGATAGGCTACAGGGGTCGGCTACGTATAGCAATCAGCCCCAGCATTTT. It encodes CSARDRLQGSATYSNQPQHF.

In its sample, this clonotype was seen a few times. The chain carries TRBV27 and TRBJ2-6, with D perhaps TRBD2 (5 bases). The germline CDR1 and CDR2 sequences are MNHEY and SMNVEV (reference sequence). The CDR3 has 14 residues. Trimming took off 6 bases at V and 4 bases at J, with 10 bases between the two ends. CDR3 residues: CASREGAGANVLTF. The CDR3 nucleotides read TGTGCCAGCAGAGAGGGCGCAGGGGCCAACGTCCTGACTTTC. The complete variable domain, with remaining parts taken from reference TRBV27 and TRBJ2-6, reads EAQVTQNPRYLITVTGKKLTVTCSQNMNHEYMSWYRQDPGLGLRQIYYSMNVEVTDKGDVPEGYKVSRKEKRNFPLILESPSPNQTSLYFCASREGAGANVLTFGAGSRLTVL.

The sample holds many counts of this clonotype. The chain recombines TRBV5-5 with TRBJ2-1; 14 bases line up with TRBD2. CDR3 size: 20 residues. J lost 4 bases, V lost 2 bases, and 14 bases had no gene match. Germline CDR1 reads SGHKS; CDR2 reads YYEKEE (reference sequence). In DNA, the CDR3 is TGTGCCAGCAGCTTTAGGGGGCAAGGGACTAGCGGGAGCCGGTACAATGAGCAGTTCTTC. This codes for CASSFRGQGTSGSRYNEQFF.

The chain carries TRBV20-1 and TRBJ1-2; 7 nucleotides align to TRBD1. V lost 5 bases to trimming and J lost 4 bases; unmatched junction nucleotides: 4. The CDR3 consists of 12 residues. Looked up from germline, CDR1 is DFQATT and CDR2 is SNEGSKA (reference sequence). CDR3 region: CSAETGAYGYTF. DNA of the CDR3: TGCAGTGCTGAAACAGGGGCCTATGGCTACACCTTC.

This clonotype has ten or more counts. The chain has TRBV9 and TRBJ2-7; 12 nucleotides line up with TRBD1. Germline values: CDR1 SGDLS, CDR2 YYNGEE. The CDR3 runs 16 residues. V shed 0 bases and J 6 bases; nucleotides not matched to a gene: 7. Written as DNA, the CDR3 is TGTGCCAGCAGCGTAGGTCCGGGACAGGGGGCTGGCGAGCAGTACTTC. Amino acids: CASSVGPGQGAGEQYF. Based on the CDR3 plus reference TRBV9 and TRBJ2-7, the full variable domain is DSGVTQTPKHLITATGQRVTLRCSPRSGDLSVYWYQQSLDQGLQFLIQYYNGEERAKGNILERFSAQQFPDLHSELNLSSLELGDSALYFCASSVGPGQGAGEQYFGPGTRLTVT.

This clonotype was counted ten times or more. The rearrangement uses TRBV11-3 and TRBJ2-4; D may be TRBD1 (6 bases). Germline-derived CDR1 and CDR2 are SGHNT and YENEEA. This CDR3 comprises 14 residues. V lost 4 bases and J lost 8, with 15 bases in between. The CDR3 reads CASSSPGQKDIQYF. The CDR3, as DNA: TGTGCCAGCAGCTCCCCAGGACAGAAAGACATTCAGTACTTC.